The T cell receptor (beta chain) described here comes from a study of CD8 T cells in ankylosing spondylitis. Overall study results and limits: Several highly homologous variants made up a TCR beta motif that seemed to typify ankylosing spondylitis blood. Some motif variants were previously reported in reactive arthritis synovial fluid and blood.

Trimming took off 4 bases at V and 8 bases at J, with 9 bases between the two ends. Germline-derived CDR1 and CDR2 are WSHSY and SAAADI. The CDR3 is 13 residues long. TCRdb redid the calling of the 5' RACE reads with MiXCR, one entry per CDR3 protein. The table shows 250,000 to 350,000 distinct CDR3 sequences, with around 20% occurring only once. This clonotype was detected only a few times. Its antigen remains unknown. The origin of this receptor is a female donor with ankylosing spondylitis or in good health (not recorded which). Input material: blood, either unsorted or a sorted T cell fraction (not recorded which). This rearrangement joins TRBV10-2 to TRBJ1-6; D is possibly TRBD1 (5 bases). The CDR3 reads CASSVGGDSPLHF. The CDR3 DNA sequence: TGCGCCAGCAGTGTGGGAGGGGATTCACCCCTCCACTTT.